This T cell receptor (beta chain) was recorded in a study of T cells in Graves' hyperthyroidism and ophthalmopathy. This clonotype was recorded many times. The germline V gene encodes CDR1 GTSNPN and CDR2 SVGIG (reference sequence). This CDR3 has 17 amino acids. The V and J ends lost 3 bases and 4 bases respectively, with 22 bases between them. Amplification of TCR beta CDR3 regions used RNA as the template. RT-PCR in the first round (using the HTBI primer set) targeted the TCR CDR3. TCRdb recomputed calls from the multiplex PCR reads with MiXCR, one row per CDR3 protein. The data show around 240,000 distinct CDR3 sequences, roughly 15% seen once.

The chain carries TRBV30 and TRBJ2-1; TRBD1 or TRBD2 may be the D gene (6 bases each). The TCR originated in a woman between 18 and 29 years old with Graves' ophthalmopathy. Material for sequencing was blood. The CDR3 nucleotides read TGTGCCTGGAGGCAGAGTCGGGGGCGTCCCCTATACAATGAGCAGTTCTTC. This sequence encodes CAWRQSRGRPLYNEQFF.